This T cell receptor (beta chain) was observed in a study of cytomegalovirus exposure and HLA in healthy donors. Overall study context: Inside one of the first data releases sat around 86 million unique TCRs taken from HLA-typed donors. Study-wide results and caveats: Earlier findings revealed that most TCR beta V segments proved productive either about 90% or about 30% of the time. Rarity held for most TCR sequences, but there were some public TCRs that occurred in many donors.

While unrecorded immune exposures were likely, the donors were nominally healthy when sampled. The PCR employed 60 Vbeta primers together with 13 Jbeta primers. Sequenced by immunoSEQ multiplex PCR; TCRdb stores in-frame clones only, minus some. The sample holds approximately 170,000 clones, around 67% seen once. V was shortened by 2 bases and J by 3 bases, with 5 bases between the two germline ends. The CDR3 spans 12 residues. CDR1 and CDR2 from the germline V gene are GTSNPN and SVGIG (reference sequence). This clone has just one count. Antigen: not known. The sequenced material came from PBMCs. The TCR comes from a woman aged 18-29 years in good health and CMV-seropositive. The gene calls are TRBV30 and TRBJ2-1, with D unresolved. CDR3 sequence (DNA): TGTGCCTGGAGTTCCTTCTACAATGAGCAGTTCTTC. Amino acid sequence: CAWSSFYNEQFF.